This passage covers 11 T cell receptor beta chains from one sample sequenced in a study of neoadjuvant anti-PD-1 for oral cavity cancer. Some clones are missing from TCRdb's copy, which holds only in-frame ones; the method was immunoSEQ multiplex PCR. This table holds 18,000 or so clones, around three quarters found once. The sequencing here drew on PBMCs, taken before nivolumab (anti-PD-1) treatment. Receptors were obtained from a person aged 35 to 85 with oral cavity squamous cell carcinoma.

The gene calls are TRBV11-2 and TRBJ2-7; tentatively, D is TRBD1 (5 bases). Per the germline V gene, CDR1 is SGHAT and CDR2 is FQNNGV. This CDR3 is 14 amino acids long. V gave up 5 bases and J gave up 1 base, with 12 bases separating them. The CDR3 DNA is TGTGCCAGCAGCCTAGGACACGGATCCTACGAGCAGTACTTC. Amino acids: CASSLGHGSYEQYF.

This clone came up a few times. This chain connects TRBV28 to TRBJ2-6; D gene unclear. Trimming left V 5 bases short and J 1 base short, with 9 bases between. Germline CDR1 reads MDHEN; CDR2 reads SYDVKM. The CDR3 covers 15 residues. For the CDR3, the DNA is TGTGCCAGCAGTGCCATGAGATCTGGGGCCAACGTCCTGACTTTC. It codes for CASSAMRSGANVLTF.

This clone was observed a handful of times. This chain joins TRBV5-1 and TRBJ1-1, with a tentative D call TRBD1 (6 bases). CDR3 length equals 15 residues. Germline V gene lookup returns CDR1 SGHRS and CDR2 YFSETQ. Trimming cost V 4 bases and J 0 bases, with 13 bases left between them. The CDR3 loop is CASSPPGGMNTEAFF. CDR3 bases: TGCGCCAGCAGCCCTCCGGGGGGCATGAACACTGAAGCTTTCTTT.

The chain employs TRBV7-6 and TRBJ2-1, with 9 bases identical to TRBD2. The junction had 9 bases not matched to a gene; V was cut back by 5 bases and J by 4 bases. The length of the CDR3 is 16 residues. CDR1 is SGHVS, CDR2 FNYEAQ, per germline. The CDR3 loop reads CASSPSGGRGYNEQFF. For the CDR3, the DNA is TGTGCCAGCAGCCCGAGTGGCGGGAGGGGGTACAATGAGCAGTTCTTC. The whole variable domain, filled in from reference TRBV7-6 and TRBJ2-1, reads GAGVSQSPRYKVTKRGQDVALRCDPISGHVSLYWYRQALGQGPEFLTYFNYEAQQDKSGLPNDRFSAERPEGSISTLTIQRTEQRDSAMYRCASSPSGGRGYNEQFFGPGTRLTVL.

V and J are TRBV5-4 and TRBJ2-2, with 8 bases aligning to TRBD2. This CDR3 is built from 18 residues. CDR1 and CDR2 (germline): SGHNT, YYREEE (reference sequence). The J segment lost 0 bases and the V segment lost 0 bases, leaving 7 bases of the junction unmatched. The CDR3 sequence is CASSLGIAGPTNTGELFF. CDR3 nucleotides: TGTGCCAGCAGCTTGGGTATAGCGGGACCTACGAACACCGGGGAGCTGTTTTTT.

The chain links TRBV6-4 to TRBJ2-2; D tentatively fits TRBD1 or TRBD2 (5 bases each). The germline V gene has CDR1 MRHNA and CDR2 SNTAGT. Trimming took 7 bases from V and 6 from J, leaving 18 bases between them. The CDR3 loop spans 15 amino acids. CDR3 sequence: CASIRDPGGPGELFF. The CDR3 nucleotides are TGTGCCAGCATCCGGGACCCGGGTGGCCCCGGGGAGCTGTTTTTT.

The chain couples TRBV28 to TRBJ2-7; D is unclear. The V gene lost 6 bases and the J gene lost 3 bases, with 6 bases spanning the gap. This CDR3 is 11 amino acids long. The germline V gene has CDR1 MDHEN and CDR2 SYDVKM. The CDR3 loop reads CASRLRYEQYF. CDR3 bases: TGTGCCAGCAGACTACGCTACGAGCAGTACTTC. Filled out from reference TRBV28 and TRBJ2-7, the complete variable domain reads DVKVTQSSRYLVKRTGEKVFLECVQDMDHENMFWYRQDPGLGLRLIYFSYDVKMKEKGDIPEGYSVSREKKERFSLILESASTNQTSMYLCASRLRYEQYFGPGTRLTVT.

The chain combines TRBV11-2 with TRBJ2-1; possible D gene TRBD2, 6 bases. This CDR3 region has 15 residues. CDR1 and CDR2 (germline): SGHAT, FQNNGV. With 5 bases removed from V and 6 bases from J, the gap between germline ends came to 17 bases. CDR3 bases: TGTGCCAGCAGCCCCCTGTGGGGGGTTAGCAATGAGCAGTTCTTC. Its translation is CASSPLWGVSNEQFF.

The chain carries TRBV30 and TRBJ1-2; no clear D gene. Trimming left V 1 base short and J 6 bases short, with 12 bases between. Per germline, CDR1 GTSNPN and CDR2 SVGIG (reference sequence). This CDR3 comprises 13 residues. CDR3 sequence reads: CAWSASAANGYTF. CDR3 DNA: TGTGCCTGGAGTGCCTCCGCTGCAAATGGCTACACCTTC.

The chain combines TRBV13 with TRBJ2-5; D perhaps matches TRBD1 (7 bases). Trimming cost V 5 bases and J 5 bases, with 18 bases left between them. The CDR3 is 15 amino acids. Germline V gene lookup returns CDR1 PRHDT and CDR2 FYEKMQ (reference sequence). The CDR3 DNA sequence: TGTGCCAGCAGCCCGCGGGGTAGCAGGGGGGAGACCCAGTACTTC. This translates into CASSPRGSRGETQYF.

This sequence joins TRBV11-2 and TRBJ2-7; TRBD1 aligns across 10 bases. V lost 3 bases, J lost 0 bases, and 8 bases stayed unmatched. Germline V gives CDR1 SGHAT, CDR2 FQNNGV. The length of the CDR3 is 17 residues. The CDR3 region has the DNA TGTGCCAGCAGCTTTTCAGGGACAGGGGTTGGCTCCTACGAGCAGTACTTC. Its translation: CASSFSGTGVGSYEQYF.